The next 27 T cell receptor beta chains were all read from a single sample in a study of regulatory T cells in long-lasting Graves disease (dated by TCRdb to the early 2020s). The receptor library was made with multiplex PCR. TCRdb lists the instrument as Illumina HiSeq 4000. iRepertoire HTBI primers and Arm-PCR amplification of CDR3 regions were used to construct TCR beta libraries. The raw public reads went through TCRdb reprocessing: fastp at Q25, MiXCR clone calling, in-frame beta chains kept. Identical CDR3 protein sequences are pooled into one entry, listed with their most common genes and DNA. The sample includes fewer than 650,000 distinct CDR3 sequences, with 15% to 20% observed a single time. Clones ranked in the top ten supply around 13% of the sample. Sample time point, as interpreted from the label and publication: newly diagnosed GD, antithyroid drugs for less than 3 months. For both TCR sequencing and RNA sequencing, RNA was extracted from PBMCs in TRIzol.

These data also formed part of another study, on T cells in Graves' hyperthyroidism and ophthalmopathy.

The source was peripheral blood mononuclear cells (PBMCs), collected at new diagnosis, from a patient treated with antithyroid drugs. Receptor source: a man aged 18 to 30 with Graves disease. Donor details come from another sample of the same person, matched by shared clones.

Ten or more counts support this clonotype. The chain combines TRBV7-9 with TRBJ1-1; the D gene is possibly TRBD1 (6 bases). Per germline, CDR1 SEHNR and CDR2 FQNEAQ (reference sequence). V lost 5 bases, J lost 3 bases, and 22 bases lay in between. The length of the CDR3 is 17 residues. This CDR3 is CASSPDRINRGDTEAFF. The CDR3 bases are TGTGCCAGCAGCCCAGACAGGATTAACCGAGGCGACACTGAAGCTTTCTTT.

This clonotype was recorded only once. This may arise from a read error, as a much more abundant clone is one base away. The CDR3 DNA reads as TGTGCCAGCAGGGAGGGACAGACTGGCGGGAGGGTCGAAAACATTCAGTACTTC. As protein: CASREGQTGGRVENIQYF. The chain has TRBV6-1 and TRBJ2-4, with 9 bases matching TRBD2. The germline gives CDR1 MNHNS, CDR2 SASEGT. The CDR3 length is 18 residues. Trimming at V came to 6 bases and at J to 5 bases, leaving 17 bases not matched to a gene.

The rearrangement joins TRBV5-1 to TRBJ2-1; 8 nucleotides line up with TRBD2. V trimming: 4 bases; J trimming: 4 bases; junction bases outside the gene matches: 16. This CDR3 spans 18 amino acids. CDR1 is SGHRS and CDR2 is YFSETQ in the germline V gene. The CDR3 is CASSTPSSGRALYNEQFF. The CDR3 nucleotides read TGCGCCAGCAGCACCCCCTCCTCCGGGAGGGCACTTTACAATGAGCAGTTCTTC. Using reference TRBV5-1 and TRBJ2-1 for the parts outside the CDR3, the full variable domain is KAGVTQTPRYLIKTRGQQVTLSCSPISGHRSVSWYQQTPGQGLQFLFEYFSETQRNKGNFPGRFSGRQFSNSRSEMNVSTLELGDSALYLCASSTPSSGRALYNEQFFGPGTRLTVL.

This clonotype has only one observation. This sequence joins TRBV3-1 and TRBJ2-3; maybe TRBD2 (7 bases). Germline CDR1 LGHDT, CDR2 YNNKEL (reference sequence). CDR3 length: 15 residues. V shed 4 bases and J shed 1 base, with 12 bases lying between them. The CDR3 is CASSRGGAGTDTQYF. The CDR3 nucleotides read TGTGCCAGCAGCCGTGGGGGGGCGGGCACAGATACGCAGTATTTT.

In this sample, this clonotype turned up a few times. The chain carries TRBV5-1 and TRBJ1-5, with D possibly being TRBD1 (6 bases). This CDR3 has 15 residues. The V end was cut by 4 bases, the J end by 1 base, with 12 bases between. The germline V gene encodes CDR1 SGHRS and CDR2 YFSETQ. CDR3 nucleotide sequence: TGCGCCAGCAGCCTGGACGGACAGAGCAATCAGCCCCAGCATTTT. Translated: CASSLDGQSNQPQHF.

This clonotype was observed a handful of times. The genes are TRBV20-1 and TRBJ1-6, with 7 positions matching TRBD1. The germline V gene has CDR1 DFQATT and CDR2 SNEGSKA (reference sequence). The V segment lost 5 bases and the J segment 9 bases; nucleotides outside the gene matches: 10. CDR3 length equals 14 residues. The chain's CDR3 is CSAEEGGAGSPLHF. CDR3 DNA sequence: TGCAGTGCTGAGGAAGGGGGCGCGGGTTCACCCCTCCACTTT.

The table lists this clonotype with many counts. This rearrangement joins TRBV12-3 or TRBV12-4 to TRBJ2-7; a weak D match, TRBD1 (6 bases). V lost 7 bases, J lost 1 base, and 11 bases lay in between. CDR3 size: 13 residues. CDR3 nucleotides: TGTGCCAGCACCGTAACAGGGTCCTACGAGCAGTACTTC. This encodes CASTVTGSYEQYF.

This clonotype was counted once. V is TRBV19 and J is TRBJ2-2, with no clear D. The CDR3 runs to 13 residues. Germline V lookup: CDR1 LNHDA, CDR2 SQIVND (reference sequence). Trimming left V 3 bases short and J 1 base short, with 3 bases between. CDR3 sequence: CASSMQNTGELFF. CDR3 sequence (DNA): TGTGCCAGTAGTATGCAGAACACCGGGGAGCTGTTTTTT.

This clonotype was seen a few times. The CDR3 loop is CANPARLAGLYEQYF. The CDR3 DNA sequence: TGTGCCAACCCTGCCCGACTAGCGGGACTTTACGAGCAGTACTTC. The genes are TRBV13 and TRBJ2-7; 11 bases map to TRBD2. The germline V gene encodes CDR1 PRHDT and CDR2 FYEKMQ (reference sequence). The CDR3 sequence is 15 residues long. The trim removed 10 bases at V and 4 bases at J, leaving 12 bases unmatched.

The chain is built from TRBV27 and TRBJ2-7; 7 positions match TRBD2. Germline V gene sequence: CDR1 MNHEY, CDR2 SMNVEV (reference sequence). Unmatched junction bases numbered 9, after V lost 4 bases and J lost 3 bases. The CDR3 extends over 15 amino acids. The CDR3 region has the DNA TGTGCCAGCAGTTGGGGGGGGGGTGAGAGCTACGAGCAGTACTTC. This translates into CASSWGGGESYEQYF.

CDR3 sequence: CASSLGATGHYEQYF. CDR3 DNA sequence: TGTGCCAGCAGCTTAGGGGCGACAGGGCACTACGAGCAGTACTTC. The gene calls are TRBV11-2 and TRBJ2-7; 7 bases are shared with TRBD1. CDR3 size: 15 residues. From germline, CDR1 is SGHAT and CDR2 FQNNGV. Losses at the gene ends were 1 base for V and 3 bases for J; bases not matched to a gene: 6.

The chain links TRBV5-6 to TRBJ1-4; 8 nucleotides align to TRBD1. Germline lookup yields CDR1 SGHDT and CDR2 YYEEEE. The CDR3 is 16 residues long. V lost 5 bases to trimming and J lost 4 bases; unmatched junction nucleotides: 10. DNA of the CDR3: TGTGCCAGCAGTTATGCCCCAGGGGGCCTTAATGAAAAACTGTTTTTT. It specifies CASSYAPGGLNEKLFF.

This clonotype has only a few counts. This chain uses TRBV30 with TRBJ2-1; 13 bases are shared with TRBD2. Germline lookup yields CDR1 GTSNPN and CDR2 SVGIG (reference sequence). The trim removed 3 bases at V and 8 bases at J, leaving 7 bases unmatched. The CDR3 totals 15 residues. This CDR3 reads CAWRAGLAGDHEQFF. The CDR3 DNA follows: TGTGCCTGGAGAGCAGGACTAGCGGGAGACCATGAGCAGTTCTTC.

This chain connects TRBV29-1 to TRBJ1-2; D is unclear. The CDR3 sequence is 11 residues long. CDR1 is SQVTM and CDR2 is ANQGSEA in the germline V gene. Trimming removed 3 bases at V and 6 bases at J, with 8 bases between. In nucleotides, the CDR3 is TGCAGCGTTGATCGGGGTCATGGCTACACCTTC. Amino acids: CSVDRGHGYTF.

This clonotype has more than one count but fewer than ten. The CDR3 sequence is CASSLEIRVSGGYTF. In DNA, the CDR3 is TGTGCCAGCAGTTTAGAGATCAGGGTCTCCGGGGGCTACACCTTC. The chain links TRBV28 to TRBJ1-2, with a weak D call TRBD1 (5 bases). Deletions cut 2 bases from V and 8 bases from J, with 18 bases between. The CDR3 extends over 15 amino acids. CDR1 and CDR2 from the germline V gene are MDHEN and SYDVKM.

The CDR3 DNA is TGTGCCAGCAGTGAATACGGAGGGGAATCACCCCTCCACTTT. It codes for CASSEYGGESPLHF. The chain is built from TRBV6-1 and TRBJ1-6; D perhaps matches TRBD1 (5 bases). CDR1 MNHNS and CDR2 SASEGT come from the germline V gene. V was cut by 2 bases and J by 10 bases, with 12 bases left in between. CDR3 size: 14 residues.

About this clonotype itself: Possible read error: a much larger clone is one base away. The chain joins TRBV20-1 to TRBJ2-7; D perhaps matches TRBD2 (6 bases). The CDR3 has 14 amino acids. Germline CDR1 reads DFQATT; CDR2 reads SNEGSKA (reference sequence). V gave up 0 bases and J gave up 7 bases, with 16 bases separating them. For the CDR3, the DNA is TGCAGTGCTAGAGAAACCTTCGACCGGGGGGAGCAGTACTTC. Protein sequence: CSARETFDRGEQYF.

V and J are TRBV12-3 or TRBV12-4 and TRBJ1-5, with 8 bases that match TRBD1. The length of the CDR3 is 15 residues. The junction had 7 bases not matched to a gene; V was cut back by 6 bases and J by 3 bases. The CDR3 loop is CASSFDRGNNQPQHF. The CDR3 DNA reads as TGTGCCAGCAGCTTTGACAGGGGAAACAATCAGCCCCAGCATTTT.

This clonotype was seen ten or more times. V and J are TRBV2 and TRBJ1-1; D gene unclear. Germline V gives CDR1 SNHLY, CDR2 FYNNEI. V lost 4 bases to trimming and J lost 5 bases, with 14 bases between them. The CDR3 length is 14 residues. CDR3 nucleotides: TGTGCCAGCAGTGGAAACAGTTTTTGGACTGAAGCTTTCTTT. This encodes CASSGNSFWTEAFF.

This clonotype was observed at least ten times. The chain employs TRBV24-1 and TRBJ2-1; the match to TRBD2 covers 12 bases. Germline V CDR1 and CDR2: KGHDR, SFDVKD. With 3 bases clipped from V and 7 bases from J, the junction kept 6 bases outside the gene matches. The CDR3 consists of 16 residues. CDR3 sequence reads: CATSDPGLAGLNEQFF. The CDR3 DNA reads as TGTGCCACCAGTGATCCCGGACTAGCGGGATTGAATGAGCAGTTCTTC.

This clonotype was recorded many times. The CDR3 DNA sequence: TGTGCCAGCAGTGAAGCTGGCAGCATCTATGGCTACACCTTC. Translated: CASSEAGSIYGYTF. The V call is TRBV2, the J call TRBJ1-2; D not resolved. V was shortened by 0 bases and J by 4 bases, with 9 bases between the two germline ends. This CDR3 region has 14 residues. Germline CDR1 SNHLY, CDR2 FYNNEI.

V usage is TRBV6-2 or TRBV6-3 and J usage is TRBJ1-6, with 8 positions matching TRBD1. CDR1 and CDR2 (germline): MNHEY, SVGEGT. The V gene end was trimmed by 6 bases and the J gene end by 9 bases; junction bases not matched to a gene: 7. The length of the CDR3 is 14 residues. DNA for the CDR3: TGTGCCAGCAGAAGACAGGGGTCTTTTTCACCCCTCCACTTT. Translated, it gives CASRRQGSFSPLHF.

This clonotype was recorded at least ten times. The CDR3 nucleotides are TGTGCCAGCTCGGAGGGTGGGTCGGCCTACGAGCAGTACTTC. Its translation: CASSEGGSAYEQYF. The V gene is TRBV7-3, the J gene TRBJ2-7, with a tentative D call TRBD2 (6 bases). Trimming pared 8 bases from V and 2 bases from J, leaving 16 bases between. From germline, CDR1 is SGHTA and CDR2 FQGTGA. The CDR3 extends over 14 amino acids.

This clonotype was counted at least ten times. The rearrangement links TRBV27 to TRBJ2-2, with D unclear. Trimming took off 7 bases at V and 7 bases at J, with 10 bases between the two ends. The CDR3 covers 12 residues. The germline V gene encodes CDR1 MNHEY and CDR2 SMNVEV (reference sequence). CDR3 coding DNA: TGTGCCAGCAAAAGTCTCAGCGGGGAGCTGTTTTTT. Protein: CASKSLSGELFF.

This clonotype was found many times. The V call is TRBV20-1, the J call TRBJ2-1; maybe TRBD1 (6 bases). The CDR3 spans 13 residues. Germline CDR1 DFQATT, CDR2 SNEGSKA (reference sequence). The V end was cut by 5 bases, the J end by 8 bases, with 16 bases between. In DNA, the CDR3 is TGCAGTGCTGCCGGGACAACGGTGGATGAGCAGTTCTTC. Amino acid sequence: CSAAGTTVDEQFF.

This clonotype showed up many times. The rearrangement joins TRBV28 to TRBJ2-7, with D perhaps given as TRBD1 or TRBD2 (5 bases each). CDR1 is MDHEN and CDR2 is SYDVKM in the germline V gene. Between the trimmed V and J ends, which lost 4 bases and 1 base, there was a span of 17 bases. CDR3 size: 16 residues. The CDR3 coding sequence is TGTGCCAGCAGTTGGGGAGATAAGACAGTTTCCTACGAGCAGTACTTC. This translates into CASSWGDKTVSYEQYF.

The J gene is TRBJ1-4, the V gene TRBV4-1; TRBD1 matches at 10 bases. V lost 4 bases, J lost 5 bases, and 10 bases stayed unmatched. The germline V gene has CDR1 MGHRA and CDR2 YSYEKL. There are 17 residues in the CDR3. The CDR3 protein is CASSPSGRTGGNEKLFF. The CDR3, as DNA: TGCGCCAGCAGCCCATCCGGCCGGACAGGGGGAAATGAAAAACTGTTTTTT.